The entry below gives a single T cell receptor beta chain sequence along with its context. The sample comes from a study of blood T cell repertoires in COVID-19. The CDR3 covers 14 residues. Germline lookup yields CDR1 MNHEY and CDR2 SVGAGI. Germline trimming cut 6 bases from V and 4 bases from J; bases unmatched to any gene: 8. Clones were read by immunoSEQ multiplex PCR, and TCRdb kept only the in-frame ones, dropping some. The sample holds fewer than 250,000 clones, around four fifths seen once. The chain uses TRBV6-5 and TRBJ2-7; the match to TRBD2 covers 8 bases. This receptor was taken from an elderly woman with COVID-19, enrolled during active disease. The sample comprised peripheral blood. CDR3 sequence (DNA): TGTGCCAGCAGCCGGGGGGGGACGAATTACGAGCAGTACTTC. Its translation: CASSRGGTNYEQYF.